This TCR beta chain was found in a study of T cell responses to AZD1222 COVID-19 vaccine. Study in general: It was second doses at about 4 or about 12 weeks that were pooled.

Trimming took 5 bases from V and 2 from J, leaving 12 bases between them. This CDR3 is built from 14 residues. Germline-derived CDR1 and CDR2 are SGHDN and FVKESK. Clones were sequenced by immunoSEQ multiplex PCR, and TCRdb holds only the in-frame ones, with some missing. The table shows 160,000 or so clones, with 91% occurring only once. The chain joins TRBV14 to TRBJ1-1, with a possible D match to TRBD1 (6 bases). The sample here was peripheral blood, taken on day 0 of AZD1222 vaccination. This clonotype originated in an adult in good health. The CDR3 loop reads CASSSHRVNTEAFF. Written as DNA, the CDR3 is TGTGCCAGCAGCTCCCACAGGGTAAACACTGAAGCTTTCTTT.